The TCR beta chain described here comes from a study of T cells after yellow fever vaccination. Study at large: Some fractions had low cell numbers, and these were prepared with SMART-Seq v4 Ultra Low Input. Study outcomes and limitations: FACS-sorted repertoires might harbor abundant contaminating clonotypes from the bulk population. Post-booster repertoires again held most primary-vaccination clones (roughly 96% CD4, roughly 88% CD8).

This clonotype has ten or more counts. Its antigen is not identified. This CDR3 spans 17 amino acids. The V gene lost 0 bases and the J gene lost 9 bases, with 19 bases spanning the gap. The germline V gene has CDR1 SGDLS and CDR2 YYNGEE. In making TCR cDNA, 5'RACE template switching added a universal primer site and UMIs to it. TCRdb reanalysed the 5' RACE reads using MiXCR and keeps one entry per CDR3 protein. Of about 140,000 distinct CDR3 sequences detected, about 8% appear once; the ten largest clones hold under 0.85%. This receptor was obtained from a man younger than 40 who received the YFV17D yellow fever vaccine. The sequencing used CD4+ T cells sorted from PBMCs, collected 5 days after the yellow fever booster vaccination. The chain carries TRBV9 and TRBJ1-6, with D perhaps matching TRBD1 (5 bases). The CDR3 loop reads CASSVAPGIFPSSPLHF. CDR3 nucleotides: TGTGCCAGCAGCGTAGCACCAGGGATCTTTCCTTCTTCACCCCTCCACTTT.